The next 4 T cell receptor beta chains were all read from a single sample in a study of blood T cell repertoires in COVID-19 (TCRdb year 2020). Preparation of the library involved the immunoSEQ multiplex PCR assay. The immuneACCESS repertoire file appears here via TCRdb, limited to in-frame rearrangements. These files lack a portion of the clones; in checked studies, under half of the deficit traces to unresolved V genes, and the cause of the others is not known. This sample is represented by hundreds of thousands of clones; 85% to 90% of them were singletons. The ten largest make up 0.75% to 0.85% of the sample. Sequenced material: peripheral blood. These receptors originate from a man younger than 35 with COVID-19, enrolled during active disease.

This clone occurred once. The same CDR3 also results from other DNA sequences found in this sample. The V and J genes are TRBV18 and TRBJ2-7, with a possible D match to TRBD2 (6 bases). This CDR3 spans 12 amino acids. V gave up 3 bases and J gave up 3 bases, with 6 bases separating them. The germline V gene has CDR1 KGHSH and CDR2 LQKENI. In nucleotides, the CDR3 is TGTGCCAGCTCACCCGGGGGCTACGAGCAGTACTTC. This translates into CASSPGGYEQYF. The full variable domain, completed using reference TRBV18 and TRBJ2-7, is NAGVMQNPRHLVRRRGQEARLRCSPMKGHSHVYWYRQLPEEGLKFMVYLQKENIIDESGMPKERFSAEFPKEGPSILRIQQVVRGDSAAYFCASSPGGYEQYFGPGTRLTVT.

The V call is TRBV20-1, the J call TRBJ2-3, with D uncertain. Trimming took off 6 bases at V and 11 bases at J, with 15 bases between the two ends. This CDR3 spans 11 amino acids. Looked up from germline, CDR1 is DFQATT and CDR2 is SNEGSKA (reference sequence). The CDR3 is CSATELVGQYF. CDR3 nucleotides: TGCAGTGCAACAGAACTGGTGGGGCAGTATTTT.

The J gene is TRBJ2-7, the V gene TRBV20-1; 7 nucleotides align to TRBD2. J lost 4 bases, V lost 3 bases, and 12 bases had no gene match. The CDR3 has 15 residues. Per germline, CDR1 DFQATT and CDR2 SNEGSKA (reference sequence). CDR3 DNA: TGCAGTGCTAGTTCGAGTGGGAGGGAATCTTACGAGCAGTACTTC. Translating gives CSASSSGRESYEQYF.

The chain recombines TRBV19 with TRBJ1-6, with 7 bases fitting TRBD1. The CDR3 has 15 residues. The V gene end was trimmed by 5 bases and the J gene end by 6 bases; junction bases not matched to a gene: 7. Germline CDR1 and CDR2: LNHDA and SQIVND (reference sequence). The CDR3 loop is CASSQNDRVNSPLHF. The CDR3 nucleotides read TGTGCCAGTAGTCAAAACGACAGGGTTAATTCACCCCTCCACTTT.